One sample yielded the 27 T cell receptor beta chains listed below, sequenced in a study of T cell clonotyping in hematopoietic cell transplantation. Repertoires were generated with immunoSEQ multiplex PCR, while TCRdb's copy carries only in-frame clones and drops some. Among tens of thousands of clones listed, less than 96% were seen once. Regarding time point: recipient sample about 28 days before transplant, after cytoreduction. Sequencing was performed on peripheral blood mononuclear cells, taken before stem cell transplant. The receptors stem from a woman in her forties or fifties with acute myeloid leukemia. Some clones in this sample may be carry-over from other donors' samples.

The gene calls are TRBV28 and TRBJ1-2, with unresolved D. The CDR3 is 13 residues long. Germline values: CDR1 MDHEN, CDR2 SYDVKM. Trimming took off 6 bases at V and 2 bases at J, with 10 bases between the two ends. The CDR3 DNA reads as TGTGCCAGCAGCCCCGGACTCAACTATGGCTACACCTTC. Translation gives CASSPGLNYGYTF.

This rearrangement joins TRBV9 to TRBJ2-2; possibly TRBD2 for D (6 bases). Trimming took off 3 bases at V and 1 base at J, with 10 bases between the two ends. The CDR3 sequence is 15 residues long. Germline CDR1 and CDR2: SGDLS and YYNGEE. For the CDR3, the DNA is TGTGCCAGCAGCGGTAATAGCGGGAACACCGGGGAGCTGTTTTTT. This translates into CASSGNSGNTGELFF.

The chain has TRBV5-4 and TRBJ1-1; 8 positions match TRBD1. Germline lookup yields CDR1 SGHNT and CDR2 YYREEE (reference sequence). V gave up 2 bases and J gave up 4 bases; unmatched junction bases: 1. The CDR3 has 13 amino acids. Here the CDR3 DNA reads TGTGCCAGCAGCTTCACAGGGGGCACTGAAGCTTTCTTT. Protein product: CASSFTGGTEAFF.

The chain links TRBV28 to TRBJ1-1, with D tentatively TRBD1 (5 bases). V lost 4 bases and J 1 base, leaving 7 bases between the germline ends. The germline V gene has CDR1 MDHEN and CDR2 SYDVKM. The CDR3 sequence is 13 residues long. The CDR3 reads CASSWGRNTEAFF. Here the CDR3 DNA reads TGTGCCAGCAGTTGGGGCCGGAACACTGAAGCTTTCTTT.

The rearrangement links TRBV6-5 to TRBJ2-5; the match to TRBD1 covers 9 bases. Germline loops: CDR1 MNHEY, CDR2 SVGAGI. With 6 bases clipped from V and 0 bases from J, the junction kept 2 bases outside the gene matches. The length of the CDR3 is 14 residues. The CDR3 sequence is CASRGQGHQETQYF. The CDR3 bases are TGTGCCAGCAGGGGACAGGGCCACCAAGAGACCCAGTACTTC.

The CDR3 spells CASSLEGSPGGDTQYF. CDR3 nucleotides: TGTGCCAGCAGCTTAGAAGGATCCCCCGGGGGAGATACGCAGTATTTT. This chain uses TRBV7-2 with TRBJ2-3; weak D call: TRBD2 (6 bases). Trimming cost V 1 base and J 5 bases, with 16 bases left between them. The germline V gene encodes CDR1 SGHTA and CDR2 FQGNSA. This CDR3 is 16 amino acids long.

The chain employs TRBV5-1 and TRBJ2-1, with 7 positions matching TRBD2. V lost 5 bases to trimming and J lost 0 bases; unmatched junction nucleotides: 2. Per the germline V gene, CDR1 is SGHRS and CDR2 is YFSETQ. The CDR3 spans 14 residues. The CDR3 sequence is CASSGGSSYNEQFF. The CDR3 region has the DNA TGCGCCAGCAGTGGCGGGAGCTCCTACAATGAGCAGTTCTTC.

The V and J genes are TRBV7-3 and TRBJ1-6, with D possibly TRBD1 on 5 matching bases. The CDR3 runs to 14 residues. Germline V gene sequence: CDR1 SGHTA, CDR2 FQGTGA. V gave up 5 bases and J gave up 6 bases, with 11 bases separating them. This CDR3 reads CASSPGLLNSPLHF. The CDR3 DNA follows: TGTGCCAGCAGCCCGGGACTGCTTAATTCACCCCTCCACTTT.

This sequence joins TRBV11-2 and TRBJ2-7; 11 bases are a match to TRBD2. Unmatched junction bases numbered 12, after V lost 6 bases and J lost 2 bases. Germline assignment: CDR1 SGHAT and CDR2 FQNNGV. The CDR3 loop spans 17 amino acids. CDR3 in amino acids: CASRRTGTSGNAYEQYF. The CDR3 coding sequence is TGTGCCAGCAGGAGGACAGGGACTAGCGGTAACGCCTACGAGCAGTACTTC. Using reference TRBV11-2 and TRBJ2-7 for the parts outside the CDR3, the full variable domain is EAGVAQSPRYKIIEKRQSVAFWCNPISGHATLYWYQQILGQGPKLLIQFQNNGVVDDSQLPKDRFSAERLKGVDSTLKIQPAKLEDSAVYLCASRRTGTSGNAYEQYFGPGTRLTVT.

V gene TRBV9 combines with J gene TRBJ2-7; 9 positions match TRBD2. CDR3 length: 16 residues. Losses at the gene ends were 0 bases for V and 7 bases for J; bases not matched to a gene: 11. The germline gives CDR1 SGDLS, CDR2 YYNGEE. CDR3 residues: CASSVGGAGGPAEQYF. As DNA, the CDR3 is TGTGCCAGCAGCGTAGGAGGGGCGGGAGGGCCGGCAGAGCAGTACTTC.

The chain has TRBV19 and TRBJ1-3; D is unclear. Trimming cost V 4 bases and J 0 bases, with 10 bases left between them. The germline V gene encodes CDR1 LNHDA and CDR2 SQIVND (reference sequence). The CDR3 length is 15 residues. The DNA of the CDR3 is TGTGCCAGTAGTAAGCGACGGGACTCTGGAAACACCATATATTTT. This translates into CASSKRRDSGNTIYF.

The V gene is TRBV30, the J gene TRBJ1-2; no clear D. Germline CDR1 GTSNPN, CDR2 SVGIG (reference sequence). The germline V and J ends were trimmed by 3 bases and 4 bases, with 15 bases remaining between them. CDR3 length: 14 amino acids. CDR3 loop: CAWSGGRPPYGYTF. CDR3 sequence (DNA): TGTGCCTGGAGCGGTGGACGGCCCCCCTATGGCTACACCTTC.

Here the CDR3 reads CASSLDSEDYGYTF. The CDR3 DNA is TGTGCCAGCAGCTTAGACTCGGAAGACTATGGCTACACCTTC. The chain recombines TRBV11-2 with TRBJ1-2, with D unresolved. The germline V gene encodes CDR1 SGHAT and CDR2 FQNNGV. The CDR3 sequence is 14 residues long. V lost 0 bases and J 3 bases, leaving 8 bases between the germline ends. Variable domain in full (rest from reference TRBV11-2 and TRBJ1-2): EAGVAQSPRYKIIEKRQSVAFWCNPISGHATLYWYQQILGQGPKLLIQFQNNGVVDDSQLPKDRFSAERLKGVDSTLKIQPAKLEDSAVYLCASSLDSEDYGYTFGSGTRLTVV.

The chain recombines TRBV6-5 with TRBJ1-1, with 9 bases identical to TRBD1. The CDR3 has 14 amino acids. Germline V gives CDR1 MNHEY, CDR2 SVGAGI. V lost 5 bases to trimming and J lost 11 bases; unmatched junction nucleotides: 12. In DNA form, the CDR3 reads TGTGCCAGCAGTGTCCCGGGACAGGGTGGGTCGGCTTTCTTT. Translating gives CASSVPGQGGSAFF.

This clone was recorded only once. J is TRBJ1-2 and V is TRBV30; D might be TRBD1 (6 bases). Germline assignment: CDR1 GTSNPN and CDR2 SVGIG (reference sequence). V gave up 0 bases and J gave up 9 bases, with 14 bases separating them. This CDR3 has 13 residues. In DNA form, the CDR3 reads TGTGCCTGGAGTGTACGGGGCAGGGACAGCTACACCTTC. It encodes CAWSVRGRDSYTF.

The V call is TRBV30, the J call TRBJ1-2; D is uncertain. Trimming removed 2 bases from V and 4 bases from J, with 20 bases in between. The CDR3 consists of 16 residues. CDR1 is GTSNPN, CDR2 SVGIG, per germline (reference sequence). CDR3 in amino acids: CAWSQTRMKAGYGYTF. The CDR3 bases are TGTGCCTGGAGTCAGACCCGCATGAAAGCAGGCTATGGCTACACCTTC.

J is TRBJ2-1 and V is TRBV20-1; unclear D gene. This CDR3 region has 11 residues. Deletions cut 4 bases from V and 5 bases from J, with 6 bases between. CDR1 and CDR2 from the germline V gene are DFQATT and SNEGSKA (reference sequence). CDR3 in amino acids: CSAMVHNEQFF. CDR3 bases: TGCAGTGCTATGGTCCACAATGAGCAGTTCTTC.

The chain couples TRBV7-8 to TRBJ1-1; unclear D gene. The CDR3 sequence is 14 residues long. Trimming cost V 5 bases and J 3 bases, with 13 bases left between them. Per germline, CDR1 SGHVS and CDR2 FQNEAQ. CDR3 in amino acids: CASSRTGRYTEAFF. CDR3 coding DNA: TGTGCCAGCAGCCGAACCGGACGGTACACTGAAGCTTTCTTT.

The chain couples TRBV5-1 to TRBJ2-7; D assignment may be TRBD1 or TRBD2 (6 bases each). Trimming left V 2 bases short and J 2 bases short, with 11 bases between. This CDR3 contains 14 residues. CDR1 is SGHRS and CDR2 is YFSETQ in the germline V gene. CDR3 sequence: CASSFTGGPYEQYF. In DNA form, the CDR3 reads TGCGCCAGCAGCTTCACCGGGGGCCCCTACGAGCAGTACTTC.

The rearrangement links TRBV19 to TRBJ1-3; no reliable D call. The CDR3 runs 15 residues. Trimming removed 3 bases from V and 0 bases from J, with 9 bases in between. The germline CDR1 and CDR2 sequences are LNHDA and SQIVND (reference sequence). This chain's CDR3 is CASSIVPVSGNTIYF. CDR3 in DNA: TGTGCCAGTAGTATTGTTCCGGTCTCTGGAAACACCATATATTTT.

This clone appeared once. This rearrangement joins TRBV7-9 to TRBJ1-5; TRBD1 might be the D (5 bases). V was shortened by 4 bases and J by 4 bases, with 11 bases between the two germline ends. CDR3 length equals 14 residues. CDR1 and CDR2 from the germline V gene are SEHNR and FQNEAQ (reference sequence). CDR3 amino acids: CASSYGGANQPQHF. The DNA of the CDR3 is TGTGCCAGCAGCTACGGAGGGGCAAATCAGCCCCAGCATTTT.

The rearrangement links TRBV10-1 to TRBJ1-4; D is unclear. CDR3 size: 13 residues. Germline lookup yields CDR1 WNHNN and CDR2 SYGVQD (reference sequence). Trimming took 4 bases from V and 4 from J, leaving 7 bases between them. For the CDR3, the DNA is TGCGCCAGCAGTGCTACAGTTAATGAAAAACTGTTTTTT. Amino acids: CASSATVNEKLFF.

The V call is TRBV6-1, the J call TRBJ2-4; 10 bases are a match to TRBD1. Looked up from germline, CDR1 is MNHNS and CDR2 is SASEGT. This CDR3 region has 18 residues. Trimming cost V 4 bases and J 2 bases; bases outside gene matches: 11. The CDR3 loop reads CASSVWSTGGLTKNIQYF. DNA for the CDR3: TGTGCCAGCAGTGTATGGTCGACAGGGGGCTTGACCAAAAACATTCAGTACTTC.

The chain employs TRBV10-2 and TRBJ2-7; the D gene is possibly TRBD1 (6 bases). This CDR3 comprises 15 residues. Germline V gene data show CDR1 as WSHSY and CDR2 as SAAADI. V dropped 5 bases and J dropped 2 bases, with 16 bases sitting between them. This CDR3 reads CASSLTKQGPYEQYF. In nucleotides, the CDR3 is TGCGCCAGCAGTCTTACTAAACAGGGTCCCTACGAGCAGTACTTC.

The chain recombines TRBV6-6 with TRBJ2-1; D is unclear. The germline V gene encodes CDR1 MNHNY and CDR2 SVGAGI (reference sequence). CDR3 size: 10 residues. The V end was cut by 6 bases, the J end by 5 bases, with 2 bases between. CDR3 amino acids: CASRDNEQFF. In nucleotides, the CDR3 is TGTGCCAGCAGGGACAATGAGCAGTTCTTC.

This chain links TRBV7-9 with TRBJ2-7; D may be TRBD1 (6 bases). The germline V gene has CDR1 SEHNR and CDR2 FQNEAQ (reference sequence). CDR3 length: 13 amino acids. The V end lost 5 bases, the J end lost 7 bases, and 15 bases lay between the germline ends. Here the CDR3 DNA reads TGTGCCAGCAGCCCCTGGACCCAGGGGGAGCAGTACTTC. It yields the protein CASSPWTQGEQYF.

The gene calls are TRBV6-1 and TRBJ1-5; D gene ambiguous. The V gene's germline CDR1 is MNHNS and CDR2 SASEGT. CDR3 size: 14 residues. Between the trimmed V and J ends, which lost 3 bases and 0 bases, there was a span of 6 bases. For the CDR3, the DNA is TGTGCCAGCAGTGAGCGGTATAGCAATCAGCCCCAGCATTTT. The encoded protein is CASSERYSNQPQHF.